This T cell receptor beta chain originates from a study of T cells after yellow fever vaccination. About the study: Low-cell-number fractions underwent preparation using SMART-Seq v4 Ultra Low Input.

Broader study findings: Abundant clonotypes from the bulk population could get into FACS-sorted repertoires as contaminants. It was a small share of clonotypes that appeared in both CD4 and CD8 compartments.

5'RACE template switching produced TCR cDNA carrying a universal primer site and UMIs. TCRdb called the 5' RACE reads again in MiXCR, with one record for every CDR3 protein. The sample records roughly 340,000 distinct CDR3 sequences, roughly 8.7% being singletons. About this clonotype itself: Its cognate antigen is unknown.

CDR1 LNHDA and CDR2 SQIVND come from the germline V gene (reference sequence). The ends were cut back, 8 bases at V and 2 bases at J, with 17 bases in the middle. The CDR3 extends over 15 amino acids. The source is a man aged 18-30 years who received the YFV17D yellow fever vaccine. The material sequenced was PBMCs, taken on the day of the first yellow fever vaccination. The rearrangement uses TRBV19 and TRBJ2-3; TRBD1 might be the D (6 bases). This CDR3 is CASDGGRGTTDTQYF. CDR3 DNA: TGTGCCAGTGATGGCGGCAGGGGCACCACAGATACGCAGTATTTT.